This entry features one T cell receptor beta chain sequence. This record belongs to a study of monozygotic twins with inflammatory bowel disease. Used for each TCR library was 3500 ng of total RNA. The unique tags termed UMIs, each holding a 6-nucleotide sample barcode, were added by means of template switching. TCRdb reprocessed the 5' RACE reads and stores each CDR3 protein as one record, lacking DNA. This sample lists some 440,000 distinct CDR3 sequences; its ten largest clones have 2% to 2.5%. Phlebotomy per donor yielded a single 2.5 ml blood sample. Specimen: blood. This TCR derives from a human donor with ulcerative colitis or Crohn's disease, or a healthy co-twin of an affected twin (not recorded which).

The CDR3 is CSVLPLGNTEAFF. V gene TRBV29-1 combines with J gene TRBJ1-1. The CDR3 is made up of 13 amino acids. Germline lookup yields CDR1 SQVTM and CDR2 ANQGSEA.